These T cell receptor beta chains were read from a single sample in a study of blood T cell repertoires in COVID-19. The method was immunoSEQ multiplex PCR; TCRdb's version includes in-frame clones alone and lacks a portion of them. The table records about 220,000 clones, around 84% of them present only once. The sequenced sample consisted of peripheral blood. These receptors were collected from a man aged 50 to 59 who had recovered from COVID-19. Both conserved end residues are part of each CDR3. Fields, in order: D gene, clone size, J gene, V gene, CDR3 DNA, CDR3 protein. A D gene is named only where the DNA matches it firmly. Clone sizes are given selectively: once, few, many, or a class where the clone is expanded.

>TRBD2|NA|TRBJ2-1|TRBV6-2/TRBV6-3
TGTGCCAGCAGTACCCGAAAGCTCGGACTAGCGAGCTCCTACAATGAGCAGTTCTTC
CASSTRKLGLASSYNEQFF
>TRBD1|NA|TRBJ2-5|TRBV4-1
TGCGCCAGCAGCCAAGGCCACGGGACAGTCCAAGAGACCCAGTACTTC
CASSQGHGTVQETQYF
>TRBD2|NA|TRBJ2-3|TRBV2
TGTGCCAGCACTGGGACTAGCGGCCTGTACACAGATACGCAGTATTTT
CASTGTSGLYTDTQYF
>TRBD1|once|TRBJ1-5|TRBV5-1
TGCGCCAGCAGCTTGGCAGGGGGCGCTGGTCAGCCCCAGCATTTT
CASSLAGGAGQPQHF
>NA|NA|TRBJ2-1|TRBV27
TGTGCCAGCAGTTTAAGACTAGGCAATGAGCAGTTCTTC
CASSLRLGNEQFF
>TRBD2|NA|TRBJ2-2|TRBV7-9
TGTGCCAGCAGCTCCGGGACTAGCGGGAGGGCCGTCGGGGAGCTGTTTTTT
CASSSGTSGRAVGELFF
>NA|NA|TRBJ1-1|TRBV6-2/TRBV6-3
TGTGCCAGCAGTCTAACAGAGAACACTGAAGCTTTCTTT
CASSLTENTEAFF
>NA|NA|TRBJ2-2|TRBV5-1
TGCGCCAGCAGCCGGGACTCCTACACCGGGGAGCTGTTTTTT
CASSRDSYTGELFF
>NA|NA|TRBJ2-2|TRBV3-1/TRBV3-2
TGTGCCAGCAGCGCAATGAGACAGGCTGCCGCCGGGGAGCTGTTTTTT
CASSAMRQAAAGELFF
>TRBD1|NA|TRBJ1-5|TRBV6-5
TGTGCCAGCAGTTCAGGGACAGGAAGAAATCAGCCCCAGCATTTT
CASSSGTGRNQPQHF
>NA|NA|TRBJ1-1|TRBV19
TGTGCCAGTAGTATACAGGGGAGGAACACTGAAGCTTTCTTT
CASSIQGRNTEAFF
>TRBD2|NA|TRBJ2-4|TRBV24-1
TGTGCCACCAGTGATTCAACTAGCGTCCTAGCCAAAAACATTCAGTACTTC
CATSDSTSVLAKNIQYF
>TRBD1|few|TRBJ1-5|TRBV30
TGTGCCTGGGGTCACAAACAGGGGGCCGCCGGTCAGCCCCAGCATTTT
CAWGHKQGAAGQPQHF
>TRBD2|NA|TRBJ2-3|TRBV7-9
TGTGCCAGCAGCTCGTACCTAGCGGGAGGGCCCTCAGATACGCAGTATTTT
CASSSYLAGGPSDTQYF
>NA|NA|TRBJ1-5|TRBV30
TGTGCCTGGAGTTACTACGGGAGGTGGGGTGGAAAACAGCCCCAGCATTTT
CAWSYYGRWGGKQPQHF
>TRBD2|NA|TRBJ2-7|TRBV29-1
TGCAGCGTCATAGCGGGAACGGGGTACGAGCAGTACTTC
CSVIAGTGYEQYF
>NA|NA|TRBJ2-5|TRBV28
TGTGCCAGCAGGAGCACAGACCAAGAGACCCAGTACTTC
CASRSTDQETQYF
>NA|NA|TRBJ1-3|TRBV6-5
TGTGCCAGCAGTTACTCGGCCAACTCTGGAAACACCATATATTTT
CASSYSANSGNTIYF
>TRBD1|NA|TRBJ1-4|TRBV9
TGTGCCAGCAGCGCCGGACCGGGACAGGGGTGGCAGGAAAAACTGTTTTTT
CASSAGPGQGWQEKLFF
>NA|few|TRBJ1-5|TRBV2
TGTGCCAGCAGACAGAACAGGGTTAGCAATCAGCCCCAGCATTTT
CASRQNRVSNQPQHF
>TRBD2|NA|TRBJ2-2|TRBV19
TGTGCCAGTAGTATGGGGGACTACATGGAGCTGTTTTTT
CASSMGDYMELFF
>TRBD1|NA|TRBJ2-3|TRBV5-1
TGCGCCAGCAGCCCAACGAGACAGGGAGCCACAGATACGCAGTATTTT
CASSPTRQGATDTQYF
>TRBD1|once|TRBJ1-5|TRBV24-1
TGTGCCACCAGTGATTTGTCAAACAGGGGGCGCCGTAGCAATCAGCCCCAGCATTTT
CATSDLSNRGRRSNQPQHF
>NA|few|TRBJ2-3|TRBV27
TGTGCCAGCAGTCAACACCGACATCCGAATACGCAGTATTTT
CASSQHRHPNTQYF
>TRBD2|NA|TRBJ2-1|TRBV7-9
TGTGCCAGCAGCTTAGGGACCGGGACTAGCAATGAGCAGTTCTTC
CASSLGTGTSNEQFF
>TRBD2|NA|TRBJ2-7|TRBV28
TGTGCCAGCAGTTTACTAGCGGGCGGCTACGAGCAGTACTTC
CASSLLAGGYEQYF
>NA|once|TRBJ2-7|TRBV5-1
TGCGCCAGCAGCTTGGTGGGCCCCGGGAGCCGCTCCTACGAGCAGTACTTC
CASSLVGPGSRSYEQYF
>NA|NA|TRBJ2-7|TRBV28
TGTGCCAGCAGCCAATACGAGCAGTACTTC
CASSQYEQYF
>NA|NA|TRBJ2-7|TRBV11-2
TGTGCCAGCAGCCCCCCGGGGAGCTACGAGCAGTACTTC
CASSPPGSYEQYF
>TRBD1|NA|TRBJ1-2|TRBV6-5
TGTGCCAGCAGGGGACAGGGGGCAGGAGACTATGGCTACACCTTC
CASRGQGAGDYGYTF
>NA|once|TRBJ2-7|TRBV6-2/TRBV6-3
TGTGCCAGCAGTTACTCGACAGGATTCTACGAGCAGTACTTC
CASSYSTGFYEQYF
>TRBD2|NA|TRBJ2-3|TRBV24-1
TGTGCCACCAGTGATTACAGCGGGGGCCGCACAGATACGCAGTATTTT
CATSDYSGGRTDTQYF
>TRBD1|NA|TRBJ1-6|TRBV7-2
TGTGCCAGCAGCTTAGCAGGGACAGGGATGAGGGAGGCAAATAATTCACCCCTCCACTTT
CASSLAGTGMREANNSPLHF
>TRBD2|NA|TRBJ2-7|TRBV5-3
TGTGCCAGACCTCGCCCCGGGGGGGTTGGCTACGAGCAGTACTTC
CARPRPGGVGYEQYF
>NA|NA|TRBJ1-5|TRBV19
TGTGCCAGTAGTATAGATCTTGAGAGGGGGTCTTATCAGCCCCAGCATTTT
CASSIDLERGSYQPQHF